The sequence of this T cell receptor beta chain was determined in a study of blood T cell repertoires in COVID-19 (TCRdb year 2020). For context, the study as a whole: Samples from collaborators originated in the United States, Italy and Spain and spanned both the acute and convalescent phases of COVID-19. The sample metadata nearly always contained a de-identified subject ID, COVID-19 status, age in years and sex. The samples were drawn from two sources: the first 160 participants of the ongoing ImmuneRACE study, and 1,200 or so subjects contributed by 6 global collaborators. The repertoires were released in a freely available public database intended as a resource for research on the immune response to SARS-CoV-2. The prospective study material was composed of cDNA or gDNA derived from T cells, B-cell-depleted T cells, or PBMCs. Subjects who had been exposed to COVID-19, were actively infected with it, or had recovered from it provided the deeply sampled blood TCRbeta repertoires that made up the dataset. Where HLA class I and class II types were available, the types were taken from metadata supplied by the sample provider, not from assay-based typing. Points the paper makes about the study in general: How much clinical and demographic metadata was included differed by source and by participant, and the metadata was provided uncurated.

TCRbeta CDR3 regions were amplified from genomic DNA by means of the immunoSEQ Assay, a bias-controlled multiplex PCR. The authors' pipeline ran thus. The number of nucleated cells in each sample was estimated from the amplification of reference gene primers within the assay. To quantify the absolute abundance of each unique TCRbeta CDR3 rearrangement, sequence reads were collapsed and filtered. For each sample, productive Simpson clonality was calculated as the square root of Simpson's diversity index over productive rearrangements. TCRdb mirrors the immuneACCESS table, restricted to in-frame sequences. Some clones are absent from its copies; in checked studies, under half trace to an unresolved V gene, and the reason for the others is unknown. V and J calls and clone size come straight from that table; D and trimming were deduced from the DNA. Across this sample there are approximately 230,000 clones, with around 83% seen only once. The leading ten clones occupy 8.9% of the sample.

Trimming costs V 3 bases and J 5 bases, and their ends lie 12 bases apart. The germline V gene (reference sequence) sets CDR1 to SGHNT and CDR2 to YYREEE. Including the terminal cysteine and phenylalanine, the CDR3 comprises 13 residues. The DNA shown is the 39-base CDR3, in frame from base 1. Each collaborating institution followed its own protocols to collect whole blood in K2EDTA tubes. For TCRbeta analysis, collaborators shipped samples in one of three forms: frozen whole blood, isolated PBMCs, or DNA extracted from either of those sample types. In the case of this clone: The antigen this receptor binds is unknown. Base-call qualities are not available, and no considerably larger clone is one nucleotide away.

The sequenced sample consisted of peripheral blood. The TCR comes from an elderly man with acute or convalescent COVID-19. The V gene is TRBV5-4 and the J gene is TRBJ2-7; the D gene is perhaps TRBD1, from 6 matching bases. The sequenced DNA: TGTGCCAGCAGCTACGCCACAGGGAACGAGCAGTACTTC. It encodes CASSYATGNEQYF. The full variable domain, completed from the reference TRBV5-4 and TRBJ2-7 proteins outside the CDR3, reads ETGVTQSPTHLIKTRGQQVTLRCSSQSGHNTVSWYQQALGQGPQFIFQYYREEENGRGNFPPRFSGLQFPNYSSELNVNALELDDSALYLCASSYATGNEQYFGPGTRLTVT.